One and the same sample provided the 30 T cell receptor beta chains below, sequenced in a study of shared clonotypes between healthy human individuals. Using immunoSEQ multiplex PCR, the repertoire was profiled, and TCRdb retains in-frame clones only, with some absent. The table shows 2 million to 3 million clones, with 93% occurring only once. The specimen was naive CD4+ T cells from PBMCs. Subset of the sample: CD45RA+ positively selected. The receptors shown here come from a man between 18 and 35 years old in good health. Some clones in this sample may be carry-over from other donors' samples.

Turning to this clone: The identical CDR3 is also encoded by other nucleotide sequences in the sample. The chain carries TRBV5-1 and TRBJ1-4, with D hard to call. CDR1 SGHRS and CDR2 YFSETQ come from the germline V gene. The CDR3 is 13 residues long. Trimming took 4 bases from V and 7 from J, leaving 11 bases between them. The CDR3 nucleotides are TGCGCCAGCAGCCCACGGGGTGGTGAAAAACTGTTTTTT. It codes for CASSPRGGEKLFF.

The gene calls are TRBV7-2 and TRBJ2-2, with a weak D call TRBD2 (6 bases). This CDR3 has 16 amino acids. V dropped 2 bases and J dropped 5 bases, with 15 bases sitting between them. The germline V gene encodes CDR1 SGHTA and CDR2 FQGNSA. CDR3: CASSLFGGKSTGELFF. CDR3 in DNA: TGTGCCAGCAGCTTATTTGGGGGGAAGTCGACCGGGGAGCTGTTTTTT.

The chain recombines TRBV6-5 with TRBJ1-2; no clear D gene. Germline values: CDR1 MNHEY, CDR2 SVGAGI. CDR3 length: 11 amino acids. V lost 6 bases and J 8 bases, leaving 10 bases between the germline ends. This chain's CDR3 is CASSNAQGYTF. The CDR3 region has the DNA TGTGCCAGCAGCAATGCCCAGGGCTACACCTTC.

The chain has TRBV28 and TRBJ1-5; D perhaps matches TRBD1 (5 bases). Trimming cost V 2 bases and J 4 bases, with 15 bases left between them. The CDR3 has 16 residues. From germline, CDR1 is MDHEN and CDR2 SYDVKM. CDR3 in DNA: TGTGCCAGCAGTTTACGGGCAGGGACCGCTAATCAGCCCCAGCATTTT. Amino acids: CASSLRAGTANQPQHF.

The rearrangement links TRBV10-3 to TRBJ2-5, with 7 bases aligning to TRBD1. Germline CDR1 and CDR2: ENHRY and SYGVKD. This CDR3 has 14 amino acids. The V segment lost 6 bases and the J segment 4 bases; nucleotides outside the gene matches: 8. The CDR3 is CAIRRGQMTETQYF. The CDR3 DNA sequence: TGTGCCATCAGGAGGGGGCAAATGACAGAGACCCAGTACTTC.

This sequence joins TRBV19 and TRBJ2-2, with 7 bases fitting TRBD1. After removal of 5 bases from V and 0 bases from J, the junction contained 3 bases not matched to a gene. This CDR3 has 15 amino acids. Germline loops: CDR1 LNHDA, CDR2 SQIVND (reference sequence). The DNA of the CDR3 is TGTGCCAGTAGTCCGGGACAGTCGAACACCGGGGAGCTGTTTTTT. This encodes CASSPGQSNTGELFF.

The gene calls are TRBV5-1 and TRBJ2-3; a possible D gene is TRBD2 (5 bases). The V and J ends lost 4 bases and 0 bases respectively, with 18 bases between them. Germline lookup yields CDR1 SGHRS and CDR2 YFSETQ. CDR3 size: 17 residues. CDR3 loop: CASSTSDYRTSTDTQYF. The CDR3, as DNA: TGCGCCAGCAGCACCTCTGACTACAGAACTAGCACAGATACGCAGTATTTT.

The chain employs TRBV19 and TRBJ1-1; D unclear. V was cut by 3 bases and J by 4 bases, with 3 bases left in between. The length of the CDR3 is 11 residues. The germline gives CDR1 LNHDA, CDR2 SQIVND (reference sequence). The CDR3 protein is CASSIFTEAFF. In DNA, the CDR3 is TGTGCCAGTAGTATTTTCACTGAAGCTTTCTTT. Full variable domain (rest looked up from reference TRBV19 and TRBJ1-1): DGGITQSPKYLFRKEGQNVTLSCEQNLNHDAMYWYRQDPGQGLRLIYYSQIVNDFQKGDIAEGYSVSREKKESFPLTVTSAQKNPTAFYLCASSIFTEAFFGQGTRLTVV.

This sequence joins TRBV18 and TRBJ1-2, with 7 bases that match TRBD1. V dropped 5 bases and J dropped 3; count of bases not matched to a gene: 6. The CDR3 is made up of 14 amino acids. Germline assignment: CDR1 KGHSH and CDR2 LQKENI. DNA of the CDR3: TGTGCCAGCTCAACCCGACAGGGTGACTATGGCTACACCTTC. This encodes CASSTRQGDYGYTF.

This clone was counted once. V and J are TRBV15 and TRBJ2-1; 8 bases agree with TRBD1. The germline CDR1 and CDR2 sequences are LNHNV and YYDKDF (reference sequence). Trimming took 7 bases from V and 7 from J; bases not matched to a gene: 15. This CDR3 contains 16 residues. CDR3 sequence reads: CATNIRTQGGLNEQFF. The CDR3 DNA reads as TGTGCCACCAATATACGTACACAGGGGGGACTGAATGAGCAGTTCTTC.

This clone was seen once. Other DNA sequences in this specimen translate into the identical CDR3. V gene TRBV5-4 combines with J gene TRBJ2-5; 7 bases are a match to TRBD1. The CDR3 runs 14 residues. V trimming: 3 bases; J trimming: 0 bases; junction bases outside the gene matches: 2. The V gene's germline CDR1 is SGHNT and CDR2 YYREEE (reference sequence). CDR3 DNA sequence: TGTGCCAGCAGCTCAGGGACAGACCAAGAGACCCAGTACTTC. It encodes CASSSGTDQETQYF.

The V call is TRBV18, the J call TRBJ2-7; D is tentatively TRBD1 or TRBD2 (5 bases each). The germline V gene has CDR1 KGHSH and CDR2 LQKENI. The V and J ends lost 0 bases and 3 bases respectively, with 15 bases between them. The CDR3 runs to 16 residues. The CDR3 coding sequence is TGTGCCAGCTCACCACCGGGACCCCTAAGGTACTACGAGCAGTACTTC. Translated: CASSPPGPLRYYEQYF.

The CDR3 reads CSVGGVREEYF. The CDR3 coding sequence is TGCAGCGTTGGTGGTGTACGCGAGGAGTATTTT. V is TRBV29-1 and J is TRBJ2-3; no clear D. From germline, CDR1 is SQVTM and CDR2 ANQGSEA. V dropped 4 bases and J dropped 13 bases, with 15 bases sitting between them. This CDR3 is 11 amino acids long.

CDR3 DNA: TGTGCCAGCAGTACTGGGACTGGAATATGGGATGAGCAGTTCTTC. It yields the protein CASSTGTGIWDEQFF. The chain is built from TRBV11-3 and TRBJ2-1, with D perhaps TRBD2 (6 bases). CDR3 length equals 15 residues. V lost 6 bases and J lost 8, with 20 bases in between. Germline assignment: CDR1 SGHNT and CDR2 YENEEA.

This sequence joins TRBV4-3 and TRBJ1-3; D is unresolved. Germline V CDR1 and CDR2: LGHNA, YSLEER. V gave up 0 bases and J gave up 4 bases, with 13 bases separating them. CDR3 length equals 16 residues. CDR3 DNA sequence: TGCGCCAGCAGCCAAGATATAGGGTCAGGCGGAAACACCATATATTTT. Encoded protein: CASSQDIGSGGNTIYF.

The V gene is TRBV7-8, the J gene TRBJ2-1, with 9 bases matching TRBD2. CDR3 length equals 17 residues. Trimming at V came to 4 bases and at J to 0 bases, leaving 7 bases not matched to a gene. Germline CDR1 and CDR2: SGHVS and FQNEAQ. The CDR3, as DNA: TGTGCCAGCAGCTCAAGGCGGGGGGGTATCTCCTACAATGAGCAGTTCTTC. Residues: CASSSRRGGISYNEQFF.

The V call is TRBV15, the J call TRBJ2-3, with D possibly matching TRBD2 (6 bases). The CDR3 sequence is 17 residues long. V was shortened by 1 base and J by 1 base, with 15 bases between the two germline ends. Looked up from germline, CDR1 is LNHNV and CDR2 is YYDKDF (reference sequence). CDR3 amino acids: CATSRVGPASGTDTQYF. DNA for the CDR3: TGTGCCACCAGCAGAGTAGGGCCGGCTAGCGGCACAGATACGCAGTATTTT.

The V call is TRBV9, the J call TRBJ2-1; TRBD1 or TRBD2 may be the D gene (5 bases each). From germline, CDR1 is SGDLS and CDR2 YYNGEE. Trimming pared 3 bases from V and 0 bases from J, leaving 16 bases between. CDR3 size: 17 residues. The chain's CDR3 is CASSERGPTSSYNEQFF. The CDR3 DNA reads TGTGCCAGCAGCGAACGGGGACCTACGAGCTCCTACAATGAGCAGTTCTTC.

The chain couples TRBV5-8 to TRBJ1-5; 11 bases are shared with TRBD1. Germline-derived CDR1 and CDR2 are SGHTS and YDEGEE. There are 16 residues in the CDR3. After removal of 6 bases from V and 0 bases from J, the junction contained 5 bases not matched to a gene. CDR3 in DNA: TGTGCCAGCAAGAGGACAGGGGGCTTTAGCAATCAGCCCCAGCATTTT. Protein sequence: CASKRTGGFSNQPQHF. The full variable domain, completed using reference TRBV5-8 and TRBJ1-5, is EAGVTQSPTHLIKTRGQQATLRCSPISGHTSVYWYQQALGLGLQFLLWYDEGEERNRGNFPPRFSGRQFPNYSSELNVNALELEDSALYLCASKRTGGFSNQPQHFGDGTRLSIL.

A few counts support this clone. The rearrangement links TRBV2 to TRBJ1-2; D remains ambiguous. CDR1 is SNHLY, CDR2 FYNNEI, per germline. This CDR3 region has 12 residues. The V end lost 4 bases, the J end lost 7 bases, and 10 bases lay between the germline ends. The CDR3 protein is CASSVQVLGYTF. As DNA, the CDR3 is TGTGCCAGCAGTGTACAAGTTCTTGGCTACACCTTC.

V and J are TRBV29-1 and TRBJ2-1; D not resolved. With 0 bases removed from V and 0 bases from J, the gap between germline ends came to 12 bases. The CDR3 is 16 amino acids. Germline CDR1 SQVTM, CDR2 ANQGSEA. This CDR3 reads CSVEDPQEGSYNEQFF. The CDR3 nucleotides are TGCAGCGTTGAAGATCCGCAGGAAGGCTCCTACAATGAGCAGTTCTTC.

The V and J genes are TRBV9 and TRBJ1-5; no definite D call. Trimming shortened V by 0 bases and J by 7 bases, and 8 bases separated the two germline ends. Germline CDR1 SGDLS, CDR2 YYNGEE. The CDR3 consists of 13 residues. DNA for the CDR3: TGTGCCAGCAGCGTAGGGAGCGAGCAGCCCCAGCATTTT. It yields the protein CASSVGSEQPQHF.

For this clone: One end of the junction fails to match germline, which may point to a read error. V usage is TRBV7-8 and J usage is TRBJ2-7, with 10 bases aligning to TRBD2. The CDR3 totals 14 residues. The germline CDR1 and CDR2 sequences are SGHVS and FQNEAQ. The CDR3 coding sequence is TGTGCCAGCAGCTCGTTAGCGGGAGGCTACCAGCAGTACTTC. Encoded protein: CASSSLAGGYQQYF.

As concerns this clone: Additional DNA sequences in this sample encode the identical CDR3. This chain uses TRBV7-3 with TRBJ2-7, with 10 bases aligning to TRBD1. The ends lost 0 bases at V and 7 bases at J; junction bases unmatched: 3. Germline V CDR1 and CDR2: SGHTA, FQGTGA. CDR3 size: 14 residues. The CDR3 spells CASSLTRDRGEQYF. The CDR3 bases are TGTGCCAGCAGCTTAACGAGGGACAGGGGAGAGCAGTACTTC.

The gene calls are TRBV28 and TRBJ1-1; D is uncertain. The V gene's germline CDR1 is MDHEN and CDR2 SYDVKM. V gave up 11 bases and J gave up 0 bases, with 13 bases separating them. This CDR3 region has 13 residues. The CDR3 is CAVARIVNTEAFF. In nucleotides, the CDR3 is TGTGCCGTGGCTCGGATTGTGAACACTGAAGCTTTCTTT.

Here the CDR3 reads CSVEGRDRSWNEQFF. The CDR3 DNA reads TGCAGCGTTGAGGGTCGGGACAGATCATGGAATGAGCAGTTCTTC. The rearrangement joins TRBV29-1 to TRBJ2-1, with 7 bases matching TRBD1. V dropped 3 bases and J dropped 7; count of bases not matched to a gene: 12. Germline V gene lookup returns CDR1 SQVTM and CDR2 ANQGSEA. CDR3 length equals 15 residues.

The chain employs TRBV30 and TRBJ2-1, with TRBD2 identical over 8 bases. Looked up from germline, CDR1 is GTSNPN and CDR2 is SVGIG (reference sequence). Trimming cost V 2 bases and J 5 bases; bases outside gene matches: 8. This CDR3 is 15 amino acids long. This chain's CDR3 is CAWSRLAGSNNEQFF. The CDR3 DNA reads TGTGCCTGGAGTCGCCTAGCGGGCTCGAACAATGAGCAGTTCTTC. Full variable domain (rest looked up from reference TRBV30 and TRBJ2-1): SQTIHQWPATLVQPVGSPLSLECTVEGTSNPNLYWYRQAAGRGLQLLFYSVGIGQISSEVPQNLSASRPQDRQFILSSKKLLLSDSGFYLCAWSRLAGSNNEQFFGPGTRLTVL.

This chain connects TRBV14 to TRBJ2-1; 12 bases fit TRBD1. Trimming removed 3 bases from V and 13 bases from J; junction bases left unmatched: 4. The germline V gene encodes CDR1 SGHDN and CDR2 FVKESK. This CDR3 region has 13 residues. The CDR3 bases are TGTGCCAGCAGCCATGGGACAGGGGGCGCTCAGTTCTTC. This sequence encodes CASSHGTGGAQFF.

This chain links TRBV28 with TRBJ1-3; no firm D call. The CDR3 consists of 13 residues. The V end was cut by 7 bases, the J end by 8 bases, with 15 bases between. Germline V lookup: CDR1 MDHEN, CDR2 SYDVKM. CDR3 sequence reads: CASNPSRGYTIYF. The CDR3 DNA follows: TGTGCCAGCAACCCCTCGCGGGGTTACACCATATATTTT.

The chain links TRBV27 to TRBJ2-6, with D tentatively TRBD2 (7 bases). Trimming pared 3 bases from V and 2 bases from J, leaving 14 bases between. CDR1 is MNHEY, CDR2 SMNVEV, per germline (reference sequence). This CDR3 contains 17 residues. The CDR3 spells CASSFAPGGPGANVLTF. CDR3 bases: TGTGCCAGCAGTTTCGCACCCGGGGGGCCTGGGGCCAACGTCCTGACTTTC.